A selection of T cell receptor beta chains follows, all from one sample in a study of beta chain features in type 1 diabetes. Only in-frame clones appear in the TCRdb table, and some are missing; sequencing was by immunoSEQ multiplex PCR. The data hold about 40,000 clones, with 49% observed a single time. Input material: central memory CD4+ T cells from blood. Receptors originate from a woman aged 18-30 years in good health. CDR3s include the opening cysteine and the closing phenylalanine or tryptophan. A D gene is named only where the DNA matches it firmly. Rows may omit the clone size; those that give it use once, few, many or a size class.

CDR3aa | CDR3nt | abundance | v_gene | d_gene | j_gene
CASSQVEGSYEQYF | TGTGCCAGCAGCCAAGTCGAGGGCTCCTACGAGCAGTACTTC | NA | TRBV4-2 | NA | TRBJ2-7
CASSLLPNLAAGNTIYF | TGTGCCAGCAGCTTACTTCCCAACCTGGCGGCTGGAAACACCATATATTTT | NA | TRBV11-2 | NA | TRBJ1-3
CASGLVPGLIDGYTF | TGTGCTAGTGGTTTGGTACCAGGGTTGATTGATGGCTACACCTTC | once | TRBV12-5 | NA | TRBJ1-2
CASSQVGASGNSYEQYF | TGCGCCAGCAGCCAAGTGGGGGCTAGCGGGAACTCCTACGAGCAGTACTTC | few | TRBV4-1 | TRBD2 | TRBJ2-7
CASSPRWDSPYEQYF | TGTGCCAGCAGCCCTCGGTGGGACAGTCCCTACGAGCAGTACTTC | NA | TRBV14 | TRBD1 | TRBJ2-7
CASSQQAFGNTIYF | TGTGCCAGCAGTCAACAGGCGTTTGGAAACACCATATATTTT | NA | TRBV6-1 | NA | TRBJ1-3
CASSQDSAVETQYF | TGCGCCAGCAGCCAAGACAGTGCGGTGGAGACCCAGTACTTC | NA | TRBV4-1 | NA | TRBJ2-5
CAWGVRGPRDRFF | TGTGCCTGGGGGGTCAGGGGGCCGAGAGATCGGTTCTTC | few | TRBV30 | TRBD1 | TRBJ2-1
CATSRDQDRFSSYEQYF | TGTGCCACCAGCAGAGACCAGGACAGGTTCAGCTCCTACGAGCAGTACTTC | NA | TRBV15 | TRBD1 | TRBJ2-7
CASSDRGPSSYEQYF | TGTGCCAGCAGCGACAGGGGGCCCAGCTCCTACGAGCAGTACTTC | few | TRBV6-5 | TRBD1 | TRBJ2-7
CASGGHSGIRTDTQYF | TGTGCCAGCGGAGGCCATTCCGGGATTCGCACAGATACGCAGTATTTT | few | TRBV2 | NA | TRBJ2-3
CASSLARQGAGETQYF | TGTGCCAGCAGCTTAGCAAGACAGGGGGCCGGGGAGACCCAGTACTTC | once | TRBV7-6 | TRBD1 | TRBJ2-5
CASSEQGPGGGKLFF | TGTGCCAGCAGTGAACAGGGGCCGGGGGGTGGAAAACTGTTTTTT | few | TRBV2 | NA | TRBJ1-4
CASTPDPGAYNEQFF | TGTGCCAGCACCCCAGACCCCGGGGCCTACAATGAGCAGTTCTTC | NA | TRBV5-4 | NA | TRBJ2-1
CASSLGRGDGYTF | TGTGCCAGCAGCTTAGGACGCGGGGATGGCTACACCTTC | few | TRBV7-3 | NA | TRBJ1-2
CASSLGGYTDTQYF | TGTGCCAGCAGCTTGGGCGGGTACACAGATACGCAGTATTTT | NA | TRBV13 | NA | TRBJ2-3
CASSSAGANEQYF | TGTGCCAGCAGCTCAGCGGGAGCTAACGAGCAGTACTTC | few | TRBV7-9 | TRBD2 | TRBJ2-7